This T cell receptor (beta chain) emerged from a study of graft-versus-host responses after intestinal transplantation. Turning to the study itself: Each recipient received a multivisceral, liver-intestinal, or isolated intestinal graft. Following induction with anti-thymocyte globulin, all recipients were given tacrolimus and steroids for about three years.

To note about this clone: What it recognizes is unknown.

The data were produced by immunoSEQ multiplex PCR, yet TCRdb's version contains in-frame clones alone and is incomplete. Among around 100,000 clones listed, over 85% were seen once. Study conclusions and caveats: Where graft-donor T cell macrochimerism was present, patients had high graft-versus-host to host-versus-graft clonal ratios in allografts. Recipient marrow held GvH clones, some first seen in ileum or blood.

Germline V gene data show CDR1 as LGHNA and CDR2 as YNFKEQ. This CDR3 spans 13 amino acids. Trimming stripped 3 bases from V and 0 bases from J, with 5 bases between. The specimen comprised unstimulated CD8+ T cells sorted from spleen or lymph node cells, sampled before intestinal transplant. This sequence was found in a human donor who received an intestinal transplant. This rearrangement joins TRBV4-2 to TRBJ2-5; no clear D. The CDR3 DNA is TGTGCCAGCAGCCAGCAGTACCAAGAGACCCAGTACTTC. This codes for CASSQQYQETQYF.